This entry lists 9 T cell receptor beta chains sequenced from one sample in a study of T cell responses to AZD1222 COVID-19 vaccine. Here immunoSEQ multiplex PCR was the method, and the copy in TCRdb shows in-frame clones only, minus some. The sample has 90,000 to 130,000 clones; about 81% are singletons. The specimen comprised peripheral blood, sampled on day 0 of AZD1222 vaccination. These receptors originate from an adult in good health.

The genes are TRBV18 and TRBJ1-5; 9 bases line up with TRBD1. CDR3 length: 15 residues. Per germline, CDR1 KGHSH and CDR2 LQKENI. V lost 5 bases, J lost 4 bases, and 6 bases stayed unmatched. In nucleotides, the CDR3 is TGTGCCAGCTCAAGCTCCGGGACAGGGAATCAGCCCCAGCATTTT. Translation: CASSSSGTGNQPQHF.

The chain recombines TRBV5-4 with TRBJ2-5; tentatively, D is TRBD1 (6 bases). This CDR3 comprises 14 residues. V was trimmed by 4 bases and J by 7 bases, leaving 17 bases between them. Germline loops: CDR1 SGHNT, CDR2 YYREEE (reference sequence). CDR3 region: CASSPQGSSMTQYF. CDR3 coding DNA: TGTGCCAGCAGCCCTCAGGGGTCCTCAATGACCCAGTACTTC.

The V gene is TRBV6-5, the J gene TRBJ2-7; 13 nucleotides match TRBD2. V lost 9 bases and J lost 0; bases outside the gene matches: 5. CDR1 is MNHEY and CDR2 is SVGAGI in the germline V gene. This CDR3 comprises 15 residues. CDR3 region: CASRTSGGFSYEQYF. The CDR3 DNA reads as TGTGCCAGTAGGACTAGCGGGGGCTTCTCCTACGAGCAGTACTTC.

V is TRBV3-1 (or the pseudogene TRBV3-2) and J is TRBJ1-2, with D hard to call. The CDR3 length is 12 residues. Deletions cut 4 bases from V and 4 bases from J, with 7 bases between. Germline loops: CDR1 LGHDT, CDR2 YNNKEL (reference sequence). The CDR3 loop reads CASSPHGYGYTF. The CDR3 nucleotides are TGTGCCAGCAGCCCACATGGCTATGGCTACACCTTC.

This chain joins TRBV7-9 and TRBJ1-1; weak D call: TRBD1 (5 bases). Germline loops: CDR1 SEHNR, CDR2 FQNEAQ (reference sequence). The CDR3 is 14 residues long. The ends were cut back, 3 bases at V and 4 bases at J, with 12 bases in the middle. This CDR3 reads CASSLGAGGTEAFF. CDR3 sequence (DNA): TGTGCCAGCAGCTTGGGTGCGGGGGGCACTGAAGCTTTCTTT.

The chain uses TRBV7-9 and TRBJ1-2, with D unclear. CDR3 size: 13 residues. Germline CDR1 and CDR2: SEHNR and FQNEAQ (reference sequence). Between the trimmed V and J ends, which lost 3 bases and 7 bases, there was a span of 12 bases. CDR3 bases: TGTGCCAGCAGCTTCGAACCCGACGCTGGCTACACCTTC. It encodes CASSFEPDAGYTF.

This clone was seen more than once but under ten times. The rearrangement uses TRBV7-2 and TRBJ2-7, with 9 bases aligning to TRBD2. The CDR3 has 17 residues. Looked up from germline, CDR1 is SGHTA and CDR2 is FQGNSA. Germline trimming cut 1 base from V and 0 bases from J; bases unmatched to any gene: 7. CDR3 nucleotides: TGTGCCAGCAGCTTAGACGCGGCGGGAGGGACCTCCTACGAGCAGTACTTC. This gives the protein CASSLDAAGGTSYEQYF.

This clone has a count of ten or more. The J gene is TRBJ2-1, the V gene TRBV9; the D gene is possibly TRBD2 (6 bases). V lost 5 bases and J lost 6, with 18 bases in between. The CDR3 consists of 15 residues. Germline lookup yields CDR1 SGDLS and CDR2 YYNGEE. The CDR3 DNA follows: TGTGCCAGCAGGGGTGAGGAGACTAGGGGCAATGAGCAGTTCTTC. Translated, it gives CASRGEETRGNEQFF.

The chain carries TRBV5-1 and TRBJ1-5, with D perhaps matching TRBD1 (5 bases). Trimming took off 1 base at V and 7 bases at J, with 9 bases between the two ends. The CDR3 consists of 13 residues. Looked up from germline, CDR1 is SGHRS and CDR2 is YFSETQ. In DNA, the CDR3 is TGCGCCAGCAGCTTGAGTCCAGGGCAGCCCCAGCATTTT. Protein sequence: CASSLSPGQPQHF.